Shown below are 3 T cell receptor beta chains from a single sample sequenced in a study of molecular identifiers for immune sequencing clone quantification. TCRdb re-called the PCR reads through MiXCR, storing one row per CDR3 protein. The repertoire holds some 650,000 distinct CDR3 sequences, 20% seen once, with roughly 0.83% in the top ten. The sample taken for sequencing was naive CD8+ T cells from blood, with Jurkat cell RNA spiked in. Subset given: FACS-sorted CD8+CD4-CCR7+CD45RA+ naive T cells. These receptors were collected from a human donor in good health. Some libraries in this study had Jurkat cell RNA spiked in.

The genes are TRBV20-1 and TRBJ2-7, with D perhaps matching TRBD2 (6 bases). This CDR3 comprises 12 residues. V was clipped by 4 bases and J by 2 bases, with 9 bases between them. Germline V gene lookup returns CDR1 DFQATT and CDR2 SNEGSKA (reference sequence). CDR3 sequence: CSATSETYEQYF. Here the CDR3 DNA reads TGCAGTGCTACTAGCGAGACCTACGAGCAGTACTTC.

This clonotype was observed at least ten times. Here the CDR3 DNA reads TGTGCCAGCAGCCAAGAGGGACTTAACCCGCTTCGCTATGGCTACACCTTC. Protein: CASSQEGLNPLRYGYTF. The chain is built from TRBV14 and TRBJ1-2; a weak D match, TRBD1 (5 bases). Germline assignment: CDR1 SGHDN and CDR2 FVKESK. This CDR3 is 17 amino acids long. Trimming stripped 0 bases from V and 4 bases from J, with 18 bases between.

This clonotype was detected many times. The chain joins TRBV5-6 to TRBJ1-2; D remains ambiguous. Germline V gives CDR1 SGHDT, CDR2 YYEEEE. CDR3 length equals 12 residues. V dropped 3 bases and J dropped 4 bases, with 7 bases sitting between them. This chain's CDR3 is CASSSDTYGYTF. The DNA for the CDR3 is TGTGCCAGCAGCTCCGATACCTATGGCTACACCTTC.